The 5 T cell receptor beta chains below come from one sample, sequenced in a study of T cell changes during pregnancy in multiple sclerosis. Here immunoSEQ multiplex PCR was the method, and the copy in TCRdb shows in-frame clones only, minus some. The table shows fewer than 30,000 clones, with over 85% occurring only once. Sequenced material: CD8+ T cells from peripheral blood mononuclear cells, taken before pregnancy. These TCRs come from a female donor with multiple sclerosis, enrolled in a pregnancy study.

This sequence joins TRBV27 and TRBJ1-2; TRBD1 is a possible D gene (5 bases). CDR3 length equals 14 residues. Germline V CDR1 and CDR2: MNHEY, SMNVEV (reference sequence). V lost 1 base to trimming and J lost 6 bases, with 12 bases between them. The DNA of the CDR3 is TGTGCCAGCAGTTTATTGGGTGGGGCTAATGGCTACACCTTC. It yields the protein CASSLLGGANGYTF.

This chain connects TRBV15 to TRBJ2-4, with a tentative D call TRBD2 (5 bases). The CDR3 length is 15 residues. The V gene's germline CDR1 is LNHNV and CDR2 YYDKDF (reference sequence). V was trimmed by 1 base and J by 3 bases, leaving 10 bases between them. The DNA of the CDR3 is TGTGCCACCAGCAGAGCGGAGGAAGGCAAAAACATTCAGTACTTC. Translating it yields CATSRAEEGKNIQYF.

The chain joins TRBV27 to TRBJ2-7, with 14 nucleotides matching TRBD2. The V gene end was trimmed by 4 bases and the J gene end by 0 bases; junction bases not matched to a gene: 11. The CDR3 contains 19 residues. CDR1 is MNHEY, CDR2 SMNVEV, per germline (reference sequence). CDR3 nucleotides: TGTGCCAGCAGTTCACCCCTCGGGACTAGCGGGGGAAGCTCCTACGAGCAGTACTTC. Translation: CASSSPLGTSGGSSYEQYF.

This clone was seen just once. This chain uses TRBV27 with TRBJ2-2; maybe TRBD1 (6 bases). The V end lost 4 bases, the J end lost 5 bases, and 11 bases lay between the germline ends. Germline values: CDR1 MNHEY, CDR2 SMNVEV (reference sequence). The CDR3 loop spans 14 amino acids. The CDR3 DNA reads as TGTGCCAGCAGTTCAGGGGCGAGAACCGGGGAGCTGTTTTTT. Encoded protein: CASSSGARTGELFF.

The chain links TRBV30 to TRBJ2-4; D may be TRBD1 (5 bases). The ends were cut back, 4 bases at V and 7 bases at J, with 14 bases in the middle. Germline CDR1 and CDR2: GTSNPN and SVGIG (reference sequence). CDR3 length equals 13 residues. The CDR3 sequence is CAWMGLLGNIQYF. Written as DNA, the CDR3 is TGTGCCTGGATGGGGCTACTCGGGAACATTCAGTACTTC.